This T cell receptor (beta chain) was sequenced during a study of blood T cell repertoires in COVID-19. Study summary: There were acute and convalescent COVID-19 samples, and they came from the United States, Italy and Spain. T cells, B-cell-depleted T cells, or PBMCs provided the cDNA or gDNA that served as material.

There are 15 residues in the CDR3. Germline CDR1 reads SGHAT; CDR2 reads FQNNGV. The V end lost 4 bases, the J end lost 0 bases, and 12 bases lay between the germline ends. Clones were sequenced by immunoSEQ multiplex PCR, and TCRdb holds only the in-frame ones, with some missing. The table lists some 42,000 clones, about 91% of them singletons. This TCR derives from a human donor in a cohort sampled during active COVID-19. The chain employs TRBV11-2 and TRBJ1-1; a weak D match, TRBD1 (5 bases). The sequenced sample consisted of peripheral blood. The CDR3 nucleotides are TGTGCCAGCAGCTCCTGGGGGGGTGTGAACACTGAAGCTTTCTTT. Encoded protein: CASSSWGGVNTEAFF.